This is a list of T cell receptor beta chains from one sample in a study of cytomegalovirus exposure and HLA in healthy donors. The assay was immunoSEQ multiplex PCR, and TCRdb's table has in-frame clones only and misses some. Of about 110,000 clones in the sample, around 61% were seen once. Sequences were obtained from PBMCs. The origin of the receptors is a woman aged 30 to 39 in good health and CMV-seronegative. CDR3s include the opening cysteine and the closing phenylalanine or tryptophan. D genes are given only for firm matches. Clone sizes are given selectively: once, few, many, or a class where the clone is expanded.

>TRBD2|NA|TRBJ2-7|TRBV6-1
CASSELGGSYEQYF
TGTGCCAGCAGTGAACTGGGGGGGTCCTACGAGCAGTACTTC
>NA|NA|TRBJ2-3|TRBV28
CASSLWGPRGTQYF
TGTGCCAGCAGTTTATGGGGCCCTCGAGGGACGCAGTATTTT
>NA|NA|TRBJ2-6|TRBV28
CASSLPRGSGANVLTF
TGTGCCAGCAGTCTCCCTCGGGGGTCTGGGGCCAACGTCCTGACTTTC
>TRBD1|NA|TRBJ1-4|TRBV7-2
CASSQQGGNEKLFF
TGTGCCAGCAGCCAACAGGGGGGTAATGAAAAACTGTTTTTT
>NA|NA|TRBJ2-5|TRBV13
CASSLVQDLRETQYF
TGTGCCAGCAGCTTAGTACAGGACCTCCGGGAGACCCAGTACTTC
>TRBD1|NA|TRBJ2-1|TRBV13
CASSWWDRSSNEQFF
TGTGCCAGCAGCTGGTGGGACAGGTCCTCCAATGAGCAGTTCTTC
>NA|few|TRBJ2-5|TRBV29-1
CSVDRQGGKTQYF
TGCAGCGTTGATCGCCAGGGCGGGAAGACCCAGTACTTC
>NA|many|TRBJ1-1|TRBV9
CASSKSQGFTEAFF
TGTGCCAGCAGTAAATCCCAGGGATTCACTGAAGCTTTCTTT
>TRBD1|NA|TRBJ2-5|TRBV9
CASSARRLRDRVWETQYF
TGTGCCAGCAGCGCACGACGCCTCCGGGACAGGGTTTGGGAGACCCAGTACTTC
>TRBD1|NA|TRBJ2-5|TRBV28
CASSLGQEETQYF
TGTGCCAGCAGTCTCGGACAGGAAGAGACCCAGTACTTC
>NA|NA|TRBJ2-7|TRBV11-2
CASRRSVEQYF
TGTGCCAGCAGACGATCAGTCGAGCAGTACTTC
>TRBD1|NA|TRBJ1-5|TRBV6-6
CASSTQGAQPQHF
TGTGCCAGCAGTACCCAGGGGGCCCAGCCCCAGCATTTT
>NA|NA|TRBJ2-1|TRBV4-3
CASSQDLEGRDNEQFF
TGCGCCAGCAGCCAAGATCTGGAGGGCAGGGACAATGAGCAGTTCTTC
>TRBD2|NA|TRBJ2-7|TRBV10-3
CAIRLGLAGEYEQYF
TGTGCCATCAGATTGGGTCTAGCGGGGGAATACGAGCAGTACTTC
>TRBD2|NA|TRBJ2-3|TRBV18
CASSPPSGGTSTDTQYF
TGTGCCAGCTCACCACCGAGCGGGGGGACTAGCACAGATACGCAGTATTTT